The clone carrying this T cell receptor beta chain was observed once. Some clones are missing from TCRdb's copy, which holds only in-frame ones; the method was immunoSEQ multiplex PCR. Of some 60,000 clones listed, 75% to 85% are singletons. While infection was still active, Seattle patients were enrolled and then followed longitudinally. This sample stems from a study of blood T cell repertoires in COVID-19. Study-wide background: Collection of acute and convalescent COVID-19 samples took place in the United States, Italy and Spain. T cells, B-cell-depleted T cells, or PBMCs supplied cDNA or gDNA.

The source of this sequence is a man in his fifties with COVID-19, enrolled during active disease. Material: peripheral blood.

The CDR3 coding sequence is TGTGCCAGCAGGCAGGGGGGCTCCTACAATGAGCAGTTCTTC. It specifies CASRQGGSYNEQFF. The chain links TRBV2 to TRBJ2-1; tentatively, D is TRBD1 (7 bases). The CDR3 runs 14 residues. V was cut by 6 bases and J by 0 bases, with 9 bases left in between. CDR1 and CDR2 (germline): SNHLY, FYNNEI.